This TCR beta chain was captured by sequencing in a study of vaccination and CD4 T cells after COVID-19. In the case of this clonotype: Its matching antigen is unknown.

As for treatment: approximately nine-day PBMC culture with coronavirus spike peptide pools or control peptides (ViraFEST assay). Pre-COVID-19 pandemic sampling (2011-2018) yielded the unexposed donor's CD4+ T cells. The CDR3 sequence is 12 residues long. Per the germline V gene, CDR1 is SQVTM and CDR2 is ANQGSEA. Scientists ran DNA taken from cultured CD4+ T cells through the Oncomine TCR Beta short-read assay for sequencing. TCRdb used MiXCR to reprocess the PCR reads, holding one entry per CDR3 protein. Seen here are a few thousand distinct CDR3 sequences, 36% observed once, and the top ten hold roughly four fifths.

The source of this sequence is a human donor in good health. The chain recombines TRBV29-1 with TRBJ1-3; 7 bases are shared with TRBD1. The sample was CD4+ T cells from blood, cultured in vitro. The chain's CDR3 is CVGQNSGNTIYF. The CDR3 bases are TGCGTGGGACAGAACTCTGGAAACACCATATATTTT.